The clone carrying this TCR beta chain has ten or more counts. This specimen belongs to a study of identical twins. J gave up 6 bases and V 7 bases, and 11 bases lay outside the gene matches. Per germline, CDR1 SGHVS and CDR2 FQNEAQ. The length of the CDR3 is 15 residues. From the 5' RACE reads, TCRdb called clonotypes with MiXCR, one entry per CDR3 protein. The table lists about 790,000 distinct CDR3 sequences, 15% to 20% of them singletons. The same sample was also used in a study of T cells expressing NK-cell markers.

Sample: PBMCs. The rearrangement links TRBV7-8 to TRBJ2-1, with 8 bases identical to TRBD2. The sequence was obtained from a woman between 18 and 29 years old in good health. CDR3 coding DNA: TGTGCCAGCACTACTTTTGCGGGAGGACCCAATGAGCAGTTCTTC. Protein product: CASTTFAGGPNEQFF.